This T cell receptor beta chain was recorded in a study of T cell repertoires in cytomegalovirus infection (dated by TCRdb to about 2019). About the investigation overall: Alongside well-studied HLA-B-restricted epitopes, the peptide stimulations were aimed at recently identified HLA-C-restricted CMV epitopes, whose presentation resists viral immunomodulation. Because public TCR beta signatures pointed to carriage of CMV infection together with the matching HLA type, the HLA type of each donor mattered for the analysis.

Between the V and J ends, shortened by 4 bases and 1 base respectively, the junction contains 10 bases. Taken from the germline V gene (reference sequence), the CDR1 and CDR2 loops are PRHDT and FYEKMQ. The cysteine opens and the phenylalanine closes a CDR3 of 14 amino acids. Just the 42-base CDR3 DNA is kept, in frame starting at base 1. Study-wide conclusions, independent of this receptor: Cumulative frequency of public TCR beta family members discriminated carriers of CMV infection plus the relevant HLA type in this cohort and an independent roughly 330-donor cohort. The ex vivo response was dominated by HLA-C-restricted CMV-specific TCR beta clonotypes, which also provided the single most frequent clonotype in two of eight donors.

This clonotype was recorded a few times. No antigen is known for it. Nothing much larger sits one base from this clone, and base qualities are not available. For sequencing, an Illumina HiSeq 1500 was employed. TCRdb reprocessed the public reads (quality trimming at Q25 with fastp, clone calling with MiXCR) and kept in-frame beta chains. For every CDR3 protein sequence, its rows merge into one entry that carries the most common genes and DNA. Across this sample there are roughly 800,000 distinct CDR3 sequences, with about 28% seen only once. The top ten hold about 12% of the sample. The treatment or condition label, read with the paper, signifies: in vitro stimulation with specific CMV peptide epitopes to enrich CMV-specific T cells.

The chain was built from TRBV13 and TRBJ2-5, with an unclear D gene assignment. Sample: cultured CD8+ T cells from PBMCs, taken from culture after CMV antigen stimulation. The clonotype originates from a human donor in good health (CMV status not recorded). Some clones in this sample may be carry-over from other donors' samples. The CDR3 is CASSSLRAQETQYF. In nucleotides, the sequence is TGTGCCAGCAGCTCCCTCCGGGCCCAAGAGACCCAGTACTTC.